This TCR beta chain was documented in a study of cytomegalovirus exposure and HLA in healthy donors. In the PCR, 60 Vbeta and 13 Jbeta primers were used. Assay used: immunoSEQ multiplex PCR; TCRdb lists only in-frame clones, some missing. The sample totals roughly 55,000 clones; its top ten clones hold 8% to 13%. The ends were cut back, 5 bases at V and 0 bases at J, with 20 bases in the middle. The CDR3 consists of 18 residues. Germline V lookup: CDR1 SSHAT, CDR2 FNYEAQ (reference sequence). The receptor was isolated from a woman aged 45 to 65 in good health and CMV-seropositive. The V gene is TRBV7-7, the J gene TRBJ1-5; tentatively, D is TRBD1 (6 bases). Sequenced input: PBMCs. In DNA form, the CDR3 reads TGTGCCAGCAGCCCCCCATTCGGGGGGACATATAGCAATCAGCCCCAGCATTTT. It specifies CASSPPFGGTYSNQPQHF. The whole variable domain, filled in from reference TRBV7-7 and TRBJ1-5, reads GAGVSQSPRYKVTKRGQDVTLRCDPISSHATLYWYQQALGQGPEFLTYFNYEAQPDKSGLPSDRFSAERPEGSISTLTIQRTEQRDSAMYRCASSPPFGGTYSNQPQHFGDGTRLSIL.